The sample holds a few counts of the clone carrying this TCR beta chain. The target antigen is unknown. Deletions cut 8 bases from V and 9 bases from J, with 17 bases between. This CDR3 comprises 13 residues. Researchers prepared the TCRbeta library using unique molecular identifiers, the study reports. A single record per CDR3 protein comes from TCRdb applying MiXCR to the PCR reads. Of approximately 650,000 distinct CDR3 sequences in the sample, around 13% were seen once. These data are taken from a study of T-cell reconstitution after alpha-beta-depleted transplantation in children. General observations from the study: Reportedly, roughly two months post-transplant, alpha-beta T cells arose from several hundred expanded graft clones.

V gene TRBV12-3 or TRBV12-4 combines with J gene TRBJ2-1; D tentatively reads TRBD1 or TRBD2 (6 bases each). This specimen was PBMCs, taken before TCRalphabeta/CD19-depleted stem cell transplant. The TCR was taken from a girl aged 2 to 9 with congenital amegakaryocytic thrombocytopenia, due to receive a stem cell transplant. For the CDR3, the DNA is TGTGCCAGCTCCAGTGGGGGGCGAGGTGAGCAGTTCTTC. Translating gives CASSSGGRGEQFF.